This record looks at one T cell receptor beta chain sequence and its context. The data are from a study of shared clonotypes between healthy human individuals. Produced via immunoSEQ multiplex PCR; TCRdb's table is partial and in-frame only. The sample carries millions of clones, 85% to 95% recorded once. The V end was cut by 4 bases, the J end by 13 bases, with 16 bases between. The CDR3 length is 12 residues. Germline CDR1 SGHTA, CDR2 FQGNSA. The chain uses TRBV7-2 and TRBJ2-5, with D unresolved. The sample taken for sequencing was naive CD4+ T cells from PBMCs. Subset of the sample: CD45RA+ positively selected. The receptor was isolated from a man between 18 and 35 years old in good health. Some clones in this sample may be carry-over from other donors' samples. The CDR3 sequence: CASSSPLGPMYF. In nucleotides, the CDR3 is TGTGCCAGCAGCTCCCCCCTAGGGCCAATGTACTTC.